A selection of T cell receptor beta chains follows, all from one sample in a study of cytomegalovirus exposure and HLA in healthy donors. The protocol was immunoSEQ multiplex PCR, while the TCRdb copy is restricted to in-frame clones and leaves out a portion. The profile shows around 100,000 clones, 74% of them singletons. The sequenced sample consisted of PBMCs. Receptors were obtained from a man aged 50-59 years in good health and CMV-seropositive. Each CDR3 is given with its conserved first and last residue. Fields, in order: J gene, V gene, clone size, D gene, CDR3 DNA, CDR3 protein. The D gene is left open where the match is weak. Only some rows state a clone size, as once, few, many or a class for expanded clones.

TRBJ2-1	TRBV7-9	-	-	TGTGCCAGCAGCACCCGACATAGCAATGAGCAGTTCTTC	CASSTRHSNEQFF
TRBJ1-1	TRBV19	-	-	TGTGCCAGTAGTTGGGGGGGTGGCACTGAAGCTTTCTTT	CASSWGGGTEAFF
TRBJ2-7	TRBV30	-	TRBD1	TGTGCCTGGAGACGGATGACAGGGTCATGGCACGAGCAGTACTTC	CAWRRMTGSWHEQYF
TRBJ1-1	TRBV15	once	TRBD1	TGTGCCACCAAGACCGGGACAGGGTGGAACACTGAAGCTTTCTTT	CATKTGTGWNTEAFF
TRBJ1-2	TRBV10-3	-	-	TGTGCCATCAGTGAGTCAGGCAGTAGGGGCGGCTACACCTTC	CAISESGSRGGYTF
TRBJ1-2	TRBV7-2	-	-	TGTGCCAGTCAGCTTGAATCAGGGTCCCATGGCTACACCTTC	CASQLESGSHGYTF
TRBJ2-3	TRBV18	-	TRBD2	TGTGCCAGCTCACCCGCTCGGGGAATAAGTAGCGGGAGGACAAGCACAGATACGCAGTATTTT	CASSPARGISSGRTSTDTQYF
TRBJ2-1	TRBV11-3	-	TRBD2	TGTGCCAGCAGCTTGGGGACTAGCGCGGAAGATGAGCAGTTCTTC	CASSLGTSAEDEQFF
TRBJ2-2	TRBV15	-	TRBD1	TGTGCCACCAGCAGTGGGCCCGGGACAGGGAGGACCGGGGAGCTGTTTTTT	CATSSGPGTGRTGELFF
TRBJ2-7	TRBV5-3	once	-	TGTGCCAGAAGCTTGGCCAACGAGGGGGACGAGCAGTACTTC	CARSLANEGDEQYF